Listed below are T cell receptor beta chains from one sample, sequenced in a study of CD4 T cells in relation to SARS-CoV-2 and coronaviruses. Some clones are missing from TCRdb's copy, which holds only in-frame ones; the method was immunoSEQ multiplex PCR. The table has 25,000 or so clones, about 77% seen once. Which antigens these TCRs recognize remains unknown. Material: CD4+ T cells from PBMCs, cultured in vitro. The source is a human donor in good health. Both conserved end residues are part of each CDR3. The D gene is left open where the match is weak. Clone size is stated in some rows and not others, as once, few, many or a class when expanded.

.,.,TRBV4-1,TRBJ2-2,CASSQERTGRGELFF,TGCGCCAGCAGCCAAGAGCGGACCGGGCGCGGGGAGCTGTTTTTT
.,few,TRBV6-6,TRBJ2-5,CASSYPYQETQYF,TGTGCCAGCAGTTACCCCTACCAAGAGACCCAGTACTTC
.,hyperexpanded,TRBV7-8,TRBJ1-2,CASSPPLGHSSF,TGTGCCAGCAGCCCACCGTTGGGACATTCCTCCTTC
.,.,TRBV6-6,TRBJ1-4,CASSYGGLNEKLFF,TGTGCCAGCAGTTACGGGGGACTTAATGAAAAACTGTTTTTT
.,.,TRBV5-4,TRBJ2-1,CASSLDLTPGNEQFF,TGTGCCAGCAGCTTAGATCTGACTCCGGGGAATGAGCAGTTCTTC
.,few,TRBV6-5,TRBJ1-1,CASSYWGGDTEAFF,TGTGCCAGCAGTTACTGGGGTGGGGACACTGAAGCTTTCTTT
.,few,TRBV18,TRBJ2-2,CASSPPNDGGSGELFF,TGTGCCAGCTCACCACCGAACGATGGGGGTTCCGGGGAGCTGTTTTTT
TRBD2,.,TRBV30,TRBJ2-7,CAWSRGLAGEDEQYF,TGTGCCTGGAGCCGAGGACTAGCGGGAGAGGACGAGCAGTACTTC
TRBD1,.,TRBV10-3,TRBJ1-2,CAITLGQGDGYTF,TGTGCCATCACCTTAGGACAGGGAGATGGCTACACCTTC
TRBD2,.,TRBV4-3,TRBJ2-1,CASSQEVLTSGRANEQFF,TGCGCCAGCAGCCAGGAAGTCCTCACTAGCGGGAGGGCCAATGAGCAGTTCTTC
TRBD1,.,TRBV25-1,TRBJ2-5,CASSDSGTGVETQYF,TGTGCCAGCAGTGATTCCGGGACAGGGGTGGAGACCCAGTACTTC
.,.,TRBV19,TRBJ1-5,CASSIGRENQPQHF,TGTGCCAGTAGTATAGGCAGGGAGAATCAGCCCCAGCATTTT
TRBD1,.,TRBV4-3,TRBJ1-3,CASSQDNRGPGNTIYF,TGCGCCAGCAGCCAAGATAACAGGGGCCCGGGAAACACCATATATTTT
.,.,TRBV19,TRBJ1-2,CASRTDGGVSYGYTF,TGTGCCAGTAGGACCGATGGGGGGGTTAGCTATGGCTACACCTTC
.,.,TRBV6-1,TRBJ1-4,CASSEPMTGFNEKLFF,TGTGCCAGCAGTGAACCTATGACAGGCTTTAATGAAAAACTGTTTTTT
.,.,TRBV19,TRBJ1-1,CASSFTQNTEAFF,TGTGCCAGTAGTTTTACACAGAACACTGAAGCTTTCTTT
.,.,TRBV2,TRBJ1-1,CASREIMNTEAFF,TGTGCCAGCAGGGAGATAATGAACACTGAAGCTTTCTTT
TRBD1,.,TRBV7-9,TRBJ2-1,CASSLASGTEDEQFF,TGTGCCAGCAGCTTAGCGTCTGGGACAGAAGATGAGCAGTTCTTC
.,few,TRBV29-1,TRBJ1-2,CSAESSSIYGYTF,TGCAGCGCGGAGTCGTCCAGTATCTATGGCTACACCTTC
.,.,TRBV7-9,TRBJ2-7,CASSLGRPGEVAYEQYF,TGTGCCAGCAGCTTAGGACGGCCTGGTGAAGTGGCCTACGAGCAGTACTTC
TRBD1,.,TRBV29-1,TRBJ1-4,CSVETGGEKLFF,TGCAGCGTTGAGACAGGGGGTGAAAAACTGTTTTTT
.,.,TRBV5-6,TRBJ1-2,CASSLLWRDWGYTF,TGTGCCAGCAGCTTGCTCTGGAGGGATTGGGGCTACACCTTC
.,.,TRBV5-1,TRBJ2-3,CASSSWRDSTDTQYF,TGCGCCAGCAGCTCCTGGAGGGACAGCACAGATACGCAGTATTTT
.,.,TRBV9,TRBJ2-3,CASSVGGGLPSTDTQYF,TGTGCCAGCAGCGTAGGCGGGGGCCTCCCCTCCACAGATACGCAGTATTTT
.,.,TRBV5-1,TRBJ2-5,CASRGPGAIGETQYF,TGCGCCAGCAGGGGTCCGGGGGCGATAGGGGAGACCCAGTACTTC
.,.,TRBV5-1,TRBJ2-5,CASSLDGPRRETQYF,TGCGCCAGCAGCTTGGACGGTCCCCGACGGGAGACCCAGTACTTC
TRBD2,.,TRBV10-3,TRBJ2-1,CAIRKSGRAGNEQFF,TGTGCCATTAGAAAAAGCGGGAGGGCCGGTAATGAGCAGTTCTTC
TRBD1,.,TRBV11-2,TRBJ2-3,CASTHPRDRGTTFTDTQYF,TGTGCCAGCACCCACCCCCGGGACAGGGGGACAACTTTCACAGATACGCAGTATTTT
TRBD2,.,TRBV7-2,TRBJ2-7,CASSLALGLAGGREQYF,TGTGCCAGCAGCTTAGCTTTGGGACTAGCGGGGGGGCGGGAGCAGTACTTC
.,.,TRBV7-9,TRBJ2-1,CASSPPFRVGNEQFF,TGTGCCAGCAGCCCCCCTTTCAGGGTTGGCAATGAGCAGTTCTTC
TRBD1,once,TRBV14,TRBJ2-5,CASSQYLGTDQETQYF,TGTGCCAGCAGCCAGTACTTGGGGACAGACCAAGAGACCCAGTACTTC
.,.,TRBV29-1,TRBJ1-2,CSSYLGRGYGYTF,TGCAGCTCTTATCTCGGGAGGGGCTATGGCTACACCTTC
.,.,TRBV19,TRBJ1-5,CASKGRGRGRNNQPQHF,TGTGCCAGTAAGGGCAGAGGGCGGGGGCGGAACAATCAGCCCCAGCATTTT
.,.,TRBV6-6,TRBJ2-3,CASSYSGRDTQYF,TGTGCCAGCAGTTACTCAGGACGAGATACGCAGTATTTT
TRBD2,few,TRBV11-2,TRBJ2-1,CASSRLSGGRYNEQFF,TGTGCCAGCAGCCGTCTTAGCGGGGGCCGATACAATGAGCAGTTCTTC
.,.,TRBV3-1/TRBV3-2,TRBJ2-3,CASSPRLGRTDTQYF,TGTGCCAGCAGCCCCCGCCTAGGTCGCACAGATACGCAGTATTTT
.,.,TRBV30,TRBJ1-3,CAWSVGSPSSGNTIYF,TGTGCCTGGAGTGTGGGCAGCCCGTCCTCTGGAAACACCATATATTTT
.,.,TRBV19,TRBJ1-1,CASRLDRGFIAFF,TGTGCCAGTAGGTTAGATCGGGGATTTATCGCTTTCTTT
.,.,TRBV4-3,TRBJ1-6,CASSQGTTNSPLHF,TGCGCCAGCAGCCAAGGTACCACTAATTCACCCCTCCACTTT
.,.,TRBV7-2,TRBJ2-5,CASSFQGAQETQYF,TGTGCCAGCAGCTTCCAGGGTGCGCAAGAGACCCAGTACTTC
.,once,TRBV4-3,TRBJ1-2,CASSQDLVTKGYTF,TGCGCCAGCAGCCAAGATCTCGTGACCAAAGGCTACACCTTC
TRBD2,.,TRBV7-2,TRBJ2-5,CASSLEPRTSGRKVETQYF,TGTGCCAGCAGCTTAGAGCCCCGGACTAGCGGGAGGAAGGTAGAGACCCAGTACTTC
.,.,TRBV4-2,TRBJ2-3,CASSQDFRTTDTQYF,TGTGCCAGCAGCCAAGATTTTAGGACCACAGATACGCAGTATTTT
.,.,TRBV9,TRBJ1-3,CASSVGWESRRSGNTIYF,TGTGCCAGCAGCGTTGGTTGGGAAAGCCGTCGCTCTGGAAACACCATATATTTT
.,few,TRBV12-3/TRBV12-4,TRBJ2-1,CASNPTGFNEQFF,TGTGCCAGCAACCCCACAGGGTTCAATGAGCAGTTCTTC
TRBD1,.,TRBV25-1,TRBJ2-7,CASSDRTGMGEQYF,TGTGCCAGCAGTGATCGGACAGGGATGGGCGAGCAGTACTTC
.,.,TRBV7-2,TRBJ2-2,CASSPEPSSLPGTGELFF,TGTGCCAGCAGCCCCGAACCTAGCTCACTCCCGGGGACCGGGGAGCTGTTTTTT
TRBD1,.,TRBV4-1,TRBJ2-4,CASSLTGARTLAKNIQYF,TGCGCCAGCAGCCTGACAGGGGCCCGAACCCTAGCCAAAAACATTCAGTACTTC